This TCR beta chain was observed in a study of blood T cell repertoires in COVID-19. Here immunoSEQ multiplex PCR was the method, and the copy in TCRdb shows in-frame clones only, minus some. The sample holds approximately 130,000 clones; around 83% are singletons and the top ten take about 20%. Germline values: CDR1 SGHDT, CDR2 YYEEEE. The CDR3 loop spans 14 amino acids. Trimming took off 4 bases at V and 3 bases at J, with 13 bases between the two ends. The source material was PBMCs or T cells enriched from blood (not recorded which). V gene TRBV5-6 combines with J gene TRBJ1-1; tentatively, D is TRBD1 (5 bases). This receptor was obtained from a man younger than 45 who had recovered from COVID-19. As DNA, the CDR3 is TGTGCCAGCAGCCTGACAGAGGATGACACTGAAGCTTTCTTT. Translation: CASSLTEDDTEAFF.